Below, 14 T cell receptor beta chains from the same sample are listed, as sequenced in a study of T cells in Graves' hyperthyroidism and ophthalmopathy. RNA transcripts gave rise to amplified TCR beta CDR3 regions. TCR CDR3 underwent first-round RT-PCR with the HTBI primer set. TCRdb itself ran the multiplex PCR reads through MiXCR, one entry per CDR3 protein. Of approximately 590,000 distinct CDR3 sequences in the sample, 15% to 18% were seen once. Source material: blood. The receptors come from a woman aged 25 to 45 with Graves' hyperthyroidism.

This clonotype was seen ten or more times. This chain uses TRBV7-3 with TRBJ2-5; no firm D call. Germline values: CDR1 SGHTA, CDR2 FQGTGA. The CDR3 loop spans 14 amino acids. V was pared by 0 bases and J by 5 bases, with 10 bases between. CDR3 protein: CASSLTFPYETQYF. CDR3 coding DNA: TGTGCCAGCAGCTTAACGTTCCCTTACGAGACCCAGTACTTC.

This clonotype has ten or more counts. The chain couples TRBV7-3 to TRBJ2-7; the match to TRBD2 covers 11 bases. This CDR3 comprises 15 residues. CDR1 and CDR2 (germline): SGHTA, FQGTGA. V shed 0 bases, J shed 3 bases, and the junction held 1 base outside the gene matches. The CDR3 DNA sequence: TGTGCCAGCAGCTTAACAGGGACTAGCGGCTACGAGCAGTACTTC. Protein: CASSLTGTSGYEQYF.

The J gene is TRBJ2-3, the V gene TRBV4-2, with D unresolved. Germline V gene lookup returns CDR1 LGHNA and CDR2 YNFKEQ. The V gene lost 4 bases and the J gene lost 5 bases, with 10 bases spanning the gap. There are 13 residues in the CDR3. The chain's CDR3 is CASSLGMVDTQYF. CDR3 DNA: TGTGCCAGCAGCCTAGGGATGGTAGATACGCAGTATTTT.

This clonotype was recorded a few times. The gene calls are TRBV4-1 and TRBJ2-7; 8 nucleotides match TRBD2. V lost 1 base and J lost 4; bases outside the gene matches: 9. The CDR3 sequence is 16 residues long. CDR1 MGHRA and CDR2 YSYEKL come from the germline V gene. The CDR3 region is CASSQGASGFVYEQYF. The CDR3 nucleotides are TGCGCCAGCAGCCAAGGTGCTAGCGGGTTTGTGTACGAGCAGTACTTC.

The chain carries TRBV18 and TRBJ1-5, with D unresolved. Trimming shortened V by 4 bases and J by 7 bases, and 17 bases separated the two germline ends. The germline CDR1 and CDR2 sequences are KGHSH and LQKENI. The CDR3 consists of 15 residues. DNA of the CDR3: TGTGCCAGCTCACTGCTACCCCTGGACGGGCAGCCCCAGCATTTT. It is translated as CASSLLPLDGQPQHF.

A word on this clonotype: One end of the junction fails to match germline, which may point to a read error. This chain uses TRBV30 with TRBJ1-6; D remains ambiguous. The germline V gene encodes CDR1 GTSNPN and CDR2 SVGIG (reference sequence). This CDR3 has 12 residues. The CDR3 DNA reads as TGTACCTGGAGCCGGACCCAAGGGCCCCTCCACTTT. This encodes CTWSRTQGPLHF.

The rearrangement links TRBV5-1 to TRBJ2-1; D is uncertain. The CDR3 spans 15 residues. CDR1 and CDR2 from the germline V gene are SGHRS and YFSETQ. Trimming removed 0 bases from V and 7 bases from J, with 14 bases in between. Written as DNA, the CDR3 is TGCGCCAGCAGCTTGGCCCCTAGTCCTCTAAATGAGCAGTTCTTC. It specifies CASSLAPSPLNEQFF.

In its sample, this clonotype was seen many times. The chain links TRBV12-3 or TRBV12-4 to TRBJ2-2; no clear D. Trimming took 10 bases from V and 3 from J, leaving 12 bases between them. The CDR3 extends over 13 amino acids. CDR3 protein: CATPTVDTGELFF. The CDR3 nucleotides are TGTGCCACTCCTACGGTGGACACCGGGGAGCTGTTTTTT.

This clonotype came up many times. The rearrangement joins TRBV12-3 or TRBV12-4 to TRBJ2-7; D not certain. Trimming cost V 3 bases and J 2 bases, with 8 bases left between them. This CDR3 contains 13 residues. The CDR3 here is CASSFSHPYEQYF. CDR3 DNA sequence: TGTGCCAGCAGTTTCTCACACCCCTACGAGCAGTACTTC.

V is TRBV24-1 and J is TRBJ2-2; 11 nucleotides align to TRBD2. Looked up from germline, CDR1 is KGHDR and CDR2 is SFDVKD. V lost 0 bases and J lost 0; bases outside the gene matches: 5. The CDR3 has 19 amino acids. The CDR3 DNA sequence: TGTGCCACCAGTGATTTGCCTTCGACTAGCGGGACGAACACCGGGGAGCTGTTTTTT. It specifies CATSDLPSTSGTNTGELFF.

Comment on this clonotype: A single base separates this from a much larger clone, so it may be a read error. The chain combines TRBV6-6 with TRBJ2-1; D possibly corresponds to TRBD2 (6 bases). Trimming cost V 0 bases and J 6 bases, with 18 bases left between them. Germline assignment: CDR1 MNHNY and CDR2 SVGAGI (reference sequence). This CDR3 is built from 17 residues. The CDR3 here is CASSYSSQLTGVNEQFF. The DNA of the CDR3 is TGTGCCAGCAGTTACTCGTCCCAGCTAACGGGAGTCAATGAGCAGTTCTTC.

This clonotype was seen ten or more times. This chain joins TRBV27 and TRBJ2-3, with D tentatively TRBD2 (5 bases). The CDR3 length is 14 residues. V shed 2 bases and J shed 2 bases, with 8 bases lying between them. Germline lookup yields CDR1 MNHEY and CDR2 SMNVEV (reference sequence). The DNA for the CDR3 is TGTGCCAGCAGTTTAGCGGAGGCCACAGATACGCAGTATTTT. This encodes CASSLAEATDTQYF.

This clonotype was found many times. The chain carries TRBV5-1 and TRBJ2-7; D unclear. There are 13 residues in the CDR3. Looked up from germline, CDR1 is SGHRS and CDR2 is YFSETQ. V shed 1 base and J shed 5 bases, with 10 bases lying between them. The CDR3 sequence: CASSLSSFDEQYF. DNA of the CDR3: TGCGCCAGCAGCTTGTCTTCCTTTGACGAGCAGTACTTC.

The CDR3 DNA is TGTGCCAGCAGCAACAACAGGGGTCTGACTGGAAACACCATATATTTT. Amino acids: CASSNNRGLTGNTIYF. The V gene is TRBV14, the J gene TRBJ1-3; 7 positions agree with TRBD1. The CDR3 has 16 residues. Trimming took 5 bases from V and 2 from J; bases not matched to a gene: 9. Germline CDR1 and CDR2: SGHDN and FVKESK.